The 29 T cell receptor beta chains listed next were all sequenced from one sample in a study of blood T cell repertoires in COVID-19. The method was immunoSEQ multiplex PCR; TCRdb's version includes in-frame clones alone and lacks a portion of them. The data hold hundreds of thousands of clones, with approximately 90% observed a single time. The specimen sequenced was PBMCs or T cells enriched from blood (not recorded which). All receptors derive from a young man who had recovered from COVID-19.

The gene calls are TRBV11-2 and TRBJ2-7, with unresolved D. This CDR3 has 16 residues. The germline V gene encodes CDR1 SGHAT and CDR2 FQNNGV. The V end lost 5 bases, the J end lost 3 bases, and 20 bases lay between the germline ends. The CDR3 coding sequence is TGTGCCAGCAGCCTATACCTTGGCAGGCTACACTACGAGCAGTACTTC. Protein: CASSLYLGRLHYEQYF.

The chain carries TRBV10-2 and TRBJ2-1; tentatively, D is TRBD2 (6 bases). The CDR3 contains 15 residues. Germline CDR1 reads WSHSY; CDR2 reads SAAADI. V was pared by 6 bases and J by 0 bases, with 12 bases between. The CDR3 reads CASSVRGSSYNEQFF. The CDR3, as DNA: TGCGCCAGCAGCGTACGGGGGAGCTCCTACAATGAGCAGTTCTTC.

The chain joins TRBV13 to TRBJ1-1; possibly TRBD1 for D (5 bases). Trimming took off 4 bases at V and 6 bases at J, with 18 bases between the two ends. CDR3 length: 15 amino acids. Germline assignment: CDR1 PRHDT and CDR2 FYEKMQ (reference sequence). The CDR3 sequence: CASSSQKGWSAEAFF. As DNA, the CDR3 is TGTGCCAGCAGCTCTCAAAAGGGGTGGAGCGCTGAAGCTTTCTTT.

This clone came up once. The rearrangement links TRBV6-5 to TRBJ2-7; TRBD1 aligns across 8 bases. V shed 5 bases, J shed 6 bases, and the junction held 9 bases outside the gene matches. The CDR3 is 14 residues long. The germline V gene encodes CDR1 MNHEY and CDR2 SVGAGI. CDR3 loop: CASSQDRDFGEQYF. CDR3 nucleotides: TGTGCCAGCAGTCAGGACAGGGATTTCGGCGAGCAGTACTTC.

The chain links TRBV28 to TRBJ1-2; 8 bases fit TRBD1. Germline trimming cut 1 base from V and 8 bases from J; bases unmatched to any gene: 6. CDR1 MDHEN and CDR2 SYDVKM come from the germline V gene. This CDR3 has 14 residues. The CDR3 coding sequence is TGTGCCAGCAGTTTATCCCAGGGGGCGGGCGGCTACACCTTC. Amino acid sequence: CASSLSQGAGGYTF.

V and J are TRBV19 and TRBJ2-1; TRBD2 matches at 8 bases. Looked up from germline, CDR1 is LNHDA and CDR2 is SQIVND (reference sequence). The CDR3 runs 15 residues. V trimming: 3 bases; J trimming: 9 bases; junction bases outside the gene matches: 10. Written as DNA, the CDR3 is TGTGCCAGTAGTATTCGGCGGGAGGTGGTCAGTGAGCAGTTCTTC. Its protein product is CASSIRREVVSEQFF.

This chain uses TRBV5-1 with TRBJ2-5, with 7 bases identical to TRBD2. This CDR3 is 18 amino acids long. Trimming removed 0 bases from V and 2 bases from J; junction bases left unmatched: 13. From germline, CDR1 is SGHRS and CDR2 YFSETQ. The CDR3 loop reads CASSLGYGGGSRQETQYF. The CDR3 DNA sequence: TGCGCCAGCAGCTTGGGCTATGGCGGGGGAAGTAGGCAAGAGACCCAGTACTTC.

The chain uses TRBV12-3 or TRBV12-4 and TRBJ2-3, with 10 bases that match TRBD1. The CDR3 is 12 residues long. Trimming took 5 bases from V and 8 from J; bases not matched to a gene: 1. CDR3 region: CASSRDRGTQYF. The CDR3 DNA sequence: TGTGCCAGCAGTCGGGACAGGGGTACGCAGTATTTT.

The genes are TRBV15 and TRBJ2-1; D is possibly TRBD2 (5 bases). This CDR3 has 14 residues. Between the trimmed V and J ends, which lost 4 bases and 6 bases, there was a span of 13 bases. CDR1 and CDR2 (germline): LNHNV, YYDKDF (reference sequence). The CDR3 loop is CATSIRTESNEQFF. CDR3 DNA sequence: TGTGCCACCAGCATACGGACTGAATCCAATGAGCAGTTCTTC. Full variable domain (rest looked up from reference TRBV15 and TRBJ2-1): DAMVIQNPRYQVTQFGKPVTLSCSQTLNHNVMYWYQQKSSQAPKLLFHYYDKDFNNEADTPDNFQSRRPNTSFCFLDIRSPGLGDTAMYLCATSIRTESNEQFFGPGTRLTVL.

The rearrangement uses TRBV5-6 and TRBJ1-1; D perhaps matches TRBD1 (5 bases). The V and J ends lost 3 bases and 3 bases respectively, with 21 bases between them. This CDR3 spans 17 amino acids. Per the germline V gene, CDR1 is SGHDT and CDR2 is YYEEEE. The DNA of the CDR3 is TGTGCCAGCAGCTGGATAGTCGGGGGGGAGCTGGACACTGAAGCTTTCTTT. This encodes CASSWIVGGELDTEAFF.

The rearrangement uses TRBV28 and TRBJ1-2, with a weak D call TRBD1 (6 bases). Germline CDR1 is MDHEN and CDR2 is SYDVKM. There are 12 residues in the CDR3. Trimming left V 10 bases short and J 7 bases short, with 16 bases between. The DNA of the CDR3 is TGTGCCACCGCCCGCGGACAGCTTGGCTACACCTTC. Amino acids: CATARGQLGYTF.

The CDR3 loop is CASSQDLYGELFF. DNA for the CDR3: TGTGCCAGCAGCCAAGATCTCTACGGGGAGCTGTTTTTT. The chain couples TRBV4-2 to TRBJ2-2; D gene unclear. The CDR3 contains 13 residues. From germline, CDR1 is LGHNA and CDR2 YNFKEQ. V lost 0 bases and J lost 7, with 6 bases in between.

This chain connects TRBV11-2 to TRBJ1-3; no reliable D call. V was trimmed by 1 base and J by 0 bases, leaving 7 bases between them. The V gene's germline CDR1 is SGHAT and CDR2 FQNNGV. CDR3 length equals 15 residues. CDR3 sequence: CASSLGASSGNTIYF. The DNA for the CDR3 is TGTGCCAGCAGCTTAGGGGCCAGCTCTGGAAACACCATATATTTT.

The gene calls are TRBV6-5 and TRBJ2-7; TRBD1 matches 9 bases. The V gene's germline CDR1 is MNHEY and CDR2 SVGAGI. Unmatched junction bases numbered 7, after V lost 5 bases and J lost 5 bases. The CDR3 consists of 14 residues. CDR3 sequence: CASSPGQGWDEQYF. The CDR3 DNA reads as TGTGCCAGCAGTCCCGGACAGGGGTGGGACGAGCAGTACTTC.

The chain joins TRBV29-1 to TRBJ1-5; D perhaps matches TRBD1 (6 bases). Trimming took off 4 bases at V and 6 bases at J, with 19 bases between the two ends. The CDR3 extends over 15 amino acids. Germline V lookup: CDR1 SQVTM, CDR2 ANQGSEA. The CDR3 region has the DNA TGCAGCGTTGTTGAACAGGGATGGTTTGGTCAGCCCCAGCATTTT. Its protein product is CSVVEQGWFGQPQHF.

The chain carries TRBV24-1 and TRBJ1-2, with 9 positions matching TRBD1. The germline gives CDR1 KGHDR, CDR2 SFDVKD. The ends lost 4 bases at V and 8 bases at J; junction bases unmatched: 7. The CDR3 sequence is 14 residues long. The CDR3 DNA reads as TGTGCCACCAGTGAACAGGGACAGGGCGGCGGCTACACCTTC. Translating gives CATSEQGQGGGYTF.

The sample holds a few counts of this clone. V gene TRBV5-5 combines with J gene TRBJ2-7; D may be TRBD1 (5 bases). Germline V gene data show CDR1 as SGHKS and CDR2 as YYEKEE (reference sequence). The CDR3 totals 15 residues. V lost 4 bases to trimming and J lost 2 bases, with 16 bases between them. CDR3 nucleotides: TGTGCCAGCAGCGGCGAAGGGGTCCCTGCCTACGAGCAGTACTTC. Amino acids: CASSGEGVPAYEQYF.

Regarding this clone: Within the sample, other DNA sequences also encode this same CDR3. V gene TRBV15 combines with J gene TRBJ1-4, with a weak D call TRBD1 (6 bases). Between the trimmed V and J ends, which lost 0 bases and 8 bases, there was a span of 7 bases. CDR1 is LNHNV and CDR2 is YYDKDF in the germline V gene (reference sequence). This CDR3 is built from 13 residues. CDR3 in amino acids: CATSRDRGEKLFF. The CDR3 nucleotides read TGTGCCACCAGCAGAGATAGGGGGGAAAAACTGTTTTTT.

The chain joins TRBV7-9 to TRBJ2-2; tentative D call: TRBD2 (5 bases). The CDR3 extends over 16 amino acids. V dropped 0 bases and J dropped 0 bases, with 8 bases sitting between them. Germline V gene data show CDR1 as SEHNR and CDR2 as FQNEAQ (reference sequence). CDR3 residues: CASSLAGGTNTGELFF. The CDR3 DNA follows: TGTGCCAGCAGCTTAGCCGGAGGCACGAACACCGGGGAGCTGTTTTTT. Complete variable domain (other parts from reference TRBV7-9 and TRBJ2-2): DTGVSQNPRHKITKRGQNVTFRCDPISEHNRLYWYRQTLGQGPEFLTYFQNEAQLEKSRLLSDRFSAERPKGSFSTLEIQRTEQGDSAMYLCASSLAGGTNTGELFFGEGSRLTVL.

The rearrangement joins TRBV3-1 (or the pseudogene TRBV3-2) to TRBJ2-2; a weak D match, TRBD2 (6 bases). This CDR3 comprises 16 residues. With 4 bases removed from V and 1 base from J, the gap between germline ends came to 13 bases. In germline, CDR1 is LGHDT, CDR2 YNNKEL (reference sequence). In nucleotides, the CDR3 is TGTGCCAGCAGCCTGCCGGGACTTTTGAACACCGGGGAGCTGTTTTTT. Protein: CASSLPGLLNTGELFF.

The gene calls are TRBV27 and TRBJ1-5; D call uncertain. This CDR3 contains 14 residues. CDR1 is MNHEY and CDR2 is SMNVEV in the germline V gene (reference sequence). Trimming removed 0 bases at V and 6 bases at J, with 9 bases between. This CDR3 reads CASSLSLGVQPQHF. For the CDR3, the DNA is TGTGCCAGCAGTTTATCTTTGGGAGTTCAGCCCCAGCATTTT.

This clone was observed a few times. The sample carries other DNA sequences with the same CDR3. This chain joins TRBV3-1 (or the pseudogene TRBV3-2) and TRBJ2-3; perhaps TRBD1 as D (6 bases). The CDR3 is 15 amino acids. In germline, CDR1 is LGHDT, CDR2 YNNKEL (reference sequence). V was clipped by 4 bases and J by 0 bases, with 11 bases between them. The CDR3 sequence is CASSPTGTSTDTQYF. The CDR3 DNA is TGTGCCAGCAGCCCGACAGGAACTAGCACAGATACGCAGTATTTT.

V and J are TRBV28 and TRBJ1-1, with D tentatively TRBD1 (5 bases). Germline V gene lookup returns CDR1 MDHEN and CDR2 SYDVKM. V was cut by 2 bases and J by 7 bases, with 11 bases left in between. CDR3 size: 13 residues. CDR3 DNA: TGTGCCAGCAGTTTACTGTTCCAGGGTGAAGCTTTCTTT. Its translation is CASSLLFQGEAFF.

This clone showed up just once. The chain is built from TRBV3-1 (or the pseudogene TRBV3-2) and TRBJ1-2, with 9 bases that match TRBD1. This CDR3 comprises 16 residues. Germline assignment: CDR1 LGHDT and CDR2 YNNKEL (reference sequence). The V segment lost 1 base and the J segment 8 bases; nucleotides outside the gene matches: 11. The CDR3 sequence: CASSQGGTGRSHGYTF. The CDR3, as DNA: TGTGCCAGCAGCCAAGGAGGGACAGGGAGAAGTCACGGCTACACCTTC.

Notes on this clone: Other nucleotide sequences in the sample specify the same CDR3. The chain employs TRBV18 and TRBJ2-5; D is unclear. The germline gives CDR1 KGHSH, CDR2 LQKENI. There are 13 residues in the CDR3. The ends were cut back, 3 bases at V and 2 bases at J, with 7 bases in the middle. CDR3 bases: TGTGCCAGCTCACCTGGTACACAAGAGACCCAGTACTTC. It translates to CASSPGTQETQYF.

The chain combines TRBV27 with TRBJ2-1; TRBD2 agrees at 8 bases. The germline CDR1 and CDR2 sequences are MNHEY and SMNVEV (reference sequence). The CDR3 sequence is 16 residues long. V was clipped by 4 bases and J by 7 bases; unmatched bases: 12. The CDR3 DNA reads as TGTGCCAGCAGTTCGTTAGCGGGACCCGATGGGAATGAGCAGTTCTTC. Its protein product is CASSSLAGPDGNEQFF.

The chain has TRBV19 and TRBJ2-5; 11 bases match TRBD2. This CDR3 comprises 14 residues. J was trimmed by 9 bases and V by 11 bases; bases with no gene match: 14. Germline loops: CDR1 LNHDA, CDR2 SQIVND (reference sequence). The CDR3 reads CASTGTSGPGSQYF. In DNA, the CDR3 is TGTGCCTCGACCGGGACTAGCGGCCCCGGGTCCCAGTACTTC.

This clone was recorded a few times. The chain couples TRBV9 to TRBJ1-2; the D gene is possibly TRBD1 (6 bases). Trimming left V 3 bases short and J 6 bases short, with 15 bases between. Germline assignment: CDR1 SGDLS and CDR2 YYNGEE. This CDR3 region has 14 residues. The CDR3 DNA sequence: TGTGCCAGCAGCGCCCACAGGGCCGACGATGGCTACACCTTC. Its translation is CASSAHRADDGYTF.

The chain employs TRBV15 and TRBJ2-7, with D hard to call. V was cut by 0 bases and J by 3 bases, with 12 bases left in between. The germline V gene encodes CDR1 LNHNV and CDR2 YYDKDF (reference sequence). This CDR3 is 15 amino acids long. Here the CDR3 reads CATSRDIGSVYEQYF. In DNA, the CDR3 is TGTGCCACCAGCAGAGATATCGGGTCGGTCTACGAGCAGTACTTC.